This T cell receptor beta chain stems from a study of identical twins. General observations from the study: For cord blood, abundant beta clonotypes had fewer insertions, unlike memory repertoires, which showed none. Some out-of-frame alpha sequences were shared by twins, and these showed excess low generation probability. The study found that models underestimated out-of-frame TCR alpha sharing in monozygotic twins.

Worth noting for this clonotype: The antigen is undetermined.

TCRdb redid the calling of the 5' RACE reads with MiXCR, one entry per CDR3 protein. The table shows some 900,000 distinct CDR3 sequences, with 9% to 15% occurring only once. Germline trimming cut 2 bases from V and 8 bases from J; bases unmatched to any gene: 8. The length of the CDR3 is 14 residues. Germline lookup yields CDR1 MGHRA and CDR2 YSYEKL. All donors were healthy, and all were Caucasian. These data were also reused for a study on yellow fever vaccine responses in identical twins.

Sequencing used PBMCs. This sequence joins TRBV4-1 and TRBJ1-2; TRBD1 matches 7 bases. This receptor was taken from a woman between 18 and 29 years old in good health. CDR3 in DNA: TGCGCCAGCAGCCAAACAAGCCAGGGGGGAGGCTACACCTTC. This translates into CASSQTSQGGGYTF.